This T cell receptor beta chain appears in the sequencing data of a study of blood T cell repertoires in COVID-19. On the study more broadly: Sample material is recorded as cDNA or gDNA derived from T cells, B-cell-depleted T cells, or PBMCs.

Participants spanned ages about 18 to 95 years and resided in about two dozen US areas. Clinical history reported by participants formed the basis on which cohorts were assigned. Either two negative PCRs, clearance, or symptom resolution qualified Cohort 3 donors as recovered. This table comes from immunoSEQ multiplex PCR, and its TCRdb copy is limited to in-frame clones, with some not included. Of around 310,000 clones detected, over 70% appear once; the ten largest clones hold about 5%. The CDR3 runs 14 residues. Germline V CDR1 and CDR2: LGHNA, YNFKEQ. Trimming took 3 bases from V and 4 from J, leaving 12 bases between them.

This chain uses TRBV4-2 with TRBJ2-5; D possibly corresponds to TRBD1 (6 bases). This receptor was identified in a man aged 30 to 45 who had recovered from COVID-19. The specimen sequenced was PBMCs or T cells enriched from blood (not recorded which). The CDR3 coding sequence is TGTGCCAGCAGCCAGCCAGGGGTGGGAGAGACCCAGTACTTC. As protein: CASSQPGVGETQYF.